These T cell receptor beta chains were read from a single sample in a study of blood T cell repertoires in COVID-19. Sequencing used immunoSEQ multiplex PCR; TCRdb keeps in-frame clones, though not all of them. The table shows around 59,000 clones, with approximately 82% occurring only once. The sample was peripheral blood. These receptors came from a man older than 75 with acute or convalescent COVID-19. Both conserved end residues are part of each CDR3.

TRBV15	CATSRSTANYGYTF
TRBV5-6	CASSFKTAYEQYF
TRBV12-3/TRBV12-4	CASSLWPNEKLFF
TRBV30	CAWIGQGRINEQFF
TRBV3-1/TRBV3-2	CASSHTTPYEQYF
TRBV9	CASSVDYEGMNTEAFF
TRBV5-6	CASSLPYGNTIYF
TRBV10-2	CASSESITGGGDTQYF
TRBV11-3	CASSLEGAGPFGNIQYF
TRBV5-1	CASSMGLAGRSGELFF
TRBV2	CASSENGGPGNTIYF
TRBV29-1	CSVGQREMNEQFF
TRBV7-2	CASSSEYTEAFF
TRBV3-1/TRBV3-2	CASSQTRDTGEQYF
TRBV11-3	CASSLDGRGASNSPLHF
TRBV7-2	CASSLGPSVYNEQFF
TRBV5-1	CASSLGGRGTDTQYF
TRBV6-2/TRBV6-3	CASSETSGGGRPYNEQFF
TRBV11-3	CASSLGGGPWYEQYF
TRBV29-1	CSAWTPYEQYF
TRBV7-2	CASSLVLAGDYNEQFF
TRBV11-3	CASSKRTGGYNEQFF
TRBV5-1	CASSLQGKNGYTF
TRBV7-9	CASSLDAGPSLEAFF
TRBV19	CASSITSGSYEQYF
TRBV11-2	CASSFAHRGDVGEQFF
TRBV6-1	CASSEVREGTGNQPQHF
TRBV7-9	CASSTTGDAEAFF
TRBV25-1	CASSDPSSLAGEETQYF
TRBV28	CASSLSGNEQYF
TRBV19	CASSRGGLAENEQFF
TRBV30	CAWRLAGGPGEQFF
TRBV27	CASSLWGGGGIEQFF
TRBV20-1	CSASGASGKIADTQYF
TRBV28	CASSFPGLSSETQYF
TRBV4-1	CASSQLAGGRVETQYF
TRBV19	CASSIDRSGNTIYF
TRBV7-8	CASSLDHTSSYNEQFF
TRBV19	CASSSYADIGYGYTF
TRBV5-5	CASSYKPGLGSTEAFF
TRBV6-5	CASFSRGNTIYF
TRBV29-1	CSVGDRGGPEAFF
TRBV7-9	CASSHPGWTDTQYF
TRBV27	CASSLQGALNTEAFF
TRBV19	CASALTGAGTDTQYF
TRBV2	CASRVDNGNTEAFF
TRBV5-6	CASSLTGGKYNEQFF
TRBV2	CASDRGLNYGYTF
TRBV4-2	CASSQDRDSKYNEQFF
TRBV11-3	CASSLGLASEQFF
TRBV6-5	CASKSVSGELFF
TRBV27	CASSTGTSGYNEQFF
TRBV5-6	CASSLSSRTATGELFF
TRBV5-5	CASSSGSGEKLFF